This T cell receptor beta chain was sequenced in a study of blood T cell repertoires in COVID-19. The CDR3 consists of 13 residues. The V and J ends lost 4 bases and 7 bases, in that order; junction bases with no gene match: 6. Per the germline V gene, CDR1 is SGDLS and CDR2 is YYNGEE. The assay was immunoSEQ multiplex PCR, and TCRdb's table has in-frame clones only and misses some. In the table there are roughly 300,000 clones, 70% to 90% of which are singletons. In assigning cohorts, the study relied on participant-reported clinical history. The clonotype comes from a woman under 40 who had recovered from COVID-19. What was sequenced was PBMCs or T cells enriched from blood (not recorded which). The chain has TRBV9 and TRBJ1-2, with TRBD1 identical over 8 bases. CDR3 residues: CASSLDRASGYTF. CDR3 DNA: TGTGCCAGCAGCCTGGACAGGGCATCTGGCTACACCTTC.